A selection of T cell receptor beta chains follows, all from one sample in a study of blood T cells in healthy people across ages. Each CDR3 protein gets one entry after TCRdb re-called the 5' RACE reads with MiXCR. The table lists 760,000 or so distinct CDR3 sequences, roughly 25% of them singletons, with just under 9.5% in the top ten. In addition, the sample was reused for a study of T cells of mothers and their children.

Input material: blood. These receptors were obtained from a boy between 10 and 17 years old in good health. Each CDR3 is given with its conserved first and last residue. Each record gives: CDR3 protein, CDR3 DNA, J gene, V gene, D gene, clone size. A D gene is named only where the DNA matches it firmly. Some rows mark clone size as missing; the rest say once, few, many or name a class of expanded clone.

CDR3 protein: CASSYSGMGYTF; CDR3 DNA: TGTGCCAGCAGTTACTCAGGCATGGGATACACCTTC; J gene: TRBJ1-2; V gene: TRBV6-5; D gene: -; clone size: -
CDR3 protein: CASRSLAGDTDSQYF; CDR3 DNA: TGTGCCAGCAGGTCTCTAGCGGGGGACACAGATTCGCAGTATTTT; J gene: TRBJ2-3; V gene: TRBV12-3/TRBV12-4; D gene: TRBD2; clone size: once
CDR3 protein: CSVEGVFGTSGYNEQFF; CDR3 DNA: TGCAGCGTTGAGGGTGTATTCGGTACTAGCGGATACAATGAGCAGTTCTTC; J gene: TRBJ2-1; V gene: TRBV29-1; D gene: TRBD2; clone size: few
CDR3 protein: CSAPRTGGMNTEAFF; CDR3 DNA: TGCAGTGCCCCCCGGACAGGGGGTATGAACACTGAAGCTTTCTTT; J gene: TRBJ1-1; V gene: TRBV20-1; D gene: TRBD1; clone size: -
CDR3 protein: CASSYRGLEQYF; CDR3 DNA: TGTGCCAGCAGCTACAGGGGGCTTGAGCAGTACTTC; J gene: TRBJ2-5; V gene: TRBV7-9; D gene: TRBD1; clone size: -
CDR3 protein: CASSLEDSGLNTEAFF; CDR3 DNA: TGTGCCAGCAGCTTAGAGGATAGTGGCCTGAACACTGAAGCTTTCTTT; J gene: TRBJ1-1; V gene: TRBV7-8; D gene: -; clone size: -
CDR3 protein: CASSLKGTGLKYF; CDR3 DNA: TGTGCCAGCAGTTTAAAAGGGACAGGATTAAAGTACTTC; J gene: TRBJ2-1; V gene: TRBV28; D gene: TRBD1; clone size: few
CDR3 protein: CATSDLGLEQFF; CDR3 DNA: TGTGCCACCAGTGATTTGGGGCTTGAGCAGTTCTTC; J gene: TRBJ2-1; V gene: TRBV24-1; D gene: -; clone size: -
CDR3 protein: CASIDRDSRRKTQYF; CDR3 DNA: TGTGCCAGCATTGACCGGGACAGCCGAAGAAAGACCCAGTACTTC; J gene: TRBJ2-5; V gene: TRBV6-2/TRBV6-3; D gene: TRBD1; clone size: -
CDR3 protein: CAISESSTGGVTEAFF; CDR3 DNA: TGTGCCATCAGTGAGTCTTCGACAGGTGGAGTCACTGAAGCTTTCTTT; J gene: TRBJ1-1; V gene: TRBV10-3; D gene: -; clone size: -
CDR3 protein: CASSQDPYRDYYEQYF; CDR3 DNA: TGTGCCAGCAGCCAAGATCCCTACCGGGACTATTACGAGCAGTACTTC; J gene: TRBJ2-7; V gene: TRBV3-1; D gene: TRBD2; clone size: -
CDR3 protein: CSVEVRAAKNIQYF; CDR3 DNA: TGCAGCGTTGAAGTCCGGGCAGCCAAAAACATTCAGTACTTC; J gene: TRBJ2-4; V gene: TRBV29-1; D gene: -; clone size: -
CDR3 protein: CASGAGVNEQFF; CDR3 DNA: TGTGCCAGCGGAGCGGGGGTGAATGAGCAGTTCTTC; J gene: TRBJ2-1; V gene: TRBV27; D gene: TRBD2; clone size: few
CDR3 protein: CATSGYGGNEQFF; CDR3 DNA: TGTGCCACCAGTGGATACGGGGGCAATGAGCAGTTCTTC; J gene: TRBJ2-1; V gene: TRBV24-1; D gene: -; clone size: few
CDR3 protein: CSARDRVREKLFF; CDR3 DNA: TGCAGTGCTAGAGACAGGGTGCGGGAAAAACTGTTTTTT; J gene: TRBJ1-4; V gene: TRBV20-1; D gene: -; clone size: -
CDR3 protein: CASESQGGQFF; CDR3 DNA: TGTGCCAGCGAATCGCAGGGGGGGCAGTTCTTC; J gene: TRBJ2-1; V gene: TRBV6-6; D gene: -; clone size: -
CDR3 protein: CASSLDGNRAGQETQYF; CDR3 DNA: TGTGCCAGCAGCTTAGATGGAAACAGGGCTGGCCAAGAGACCCAGTACTTC; J gene: TRBJ2-5; V gene: TRBV11-3; D gene: -; clone size: -
CDR3 protein: CASSSYGLDLGGYEQFF; CDR3 DNA: TGTGCCAGCAGCTCATACGGACTAGATCTCGGGGGGTATGAGCAGTTCTTC; J gene: TRBJ2-1; V gene: TRBV7-2; D gene: TRBD2; clone size: few
CDR3 protein: CASSTRGEEYF; CDR3 DNA: TGTGCCAGCAGCACAAGGGGAGAGGAGTACTTC; J gene: TRBJ2-7; V gene: TRBV11-2; D gene: -; clone size: few
CDR3 protein: CSVSNTDYGYTF; CDR3 DNA: TGCAGCGTTAGTAACACAGACTATGGCTACACCTTC; J gene: TRBJ1-2; V gene: TRBV29-1; D gene: -; clone size: -
CDR3 protein: CASNNAGETQYF; CDR3 DNA: TGTGCCAGCAACAATGCCGGGGAGACCCAGTACTTC; J gene: TRBJ2-5; V gene: TRBV25-1; D gene: -; clone size: -
CDR3 protein: CSAHQVGGAKNIQYF; CDR3 DNA: TGCAGTGCTCATCAGGTCGGAGGAGCCAAAAACATTCAGTACTTC; J gene: TRBJ2-4; V gene: TRBV20-1; D gene: -; clone size: -
CDR3 protein: CASSAGALTEAFF; CDR3 DNA: TGTGCCAGCAGTGCGGGGGCGCTAACTGAAGCTTTCTTT; J gene: TRBJ1-1; V gene: TRBV7-9; D gene: -; clone size: -
CDR3 protein: CASSLKLALSTDTQYF; CDR3 DNA: TGTGCCAGCAGCTTAAAACTAGCGCTTAGCACAGATACGCAGTATTTT; J gene: TRBJ2-3; V gene: TRBV7-6; D gene: TRBD2; clone size: few
CDR3 protein: CSVNSRGRGYGYTF; CDR3 DNA: TGCAGCGTTAATTCCAGGGGCAGGGGTTATGGCTACACCTTC; J gene: TRBJ1-2; V gene: TRBV29-1; D gene: -; clone size: -
CDR3 protein: CASSQKYSGTGHNYEQYF; CDR3 DNA: TGCGCCAGCAGCCAAAAATATTCAGGGACAGGCCATAACTACGAGCAGTACTTC; J gene: TRBJ2-7; V gene: TRBV4-1; D gene: TRBD1; clone size: -
CDR3 protein: CASSPPWTDSGNTIYF; CDR3 DNA: TGTGCCAGCTCACCTCCTTGGACAGACTCTGGAAACACCATATATTTT; J gene: TRBJ1-3; V gene: TRBV18; D gene: -; clone size: -
CDR3 protein: CASSSAGTLQGNEQFF; CDR3 DNA: TGTGCCAGCAGCTCAGCCGGGACTCTTCAGGGGAATGAGCAGTTCTTC; J gene: TRBJ2-1; V gene: TRBV11-2; D gene: -; clone size: -
CDR3 protein: CASSLQLGTDTQYF; CDR3 DNA: TGCGCCAGCAGCCTGCAGCTGGGCACAGATACGCAGTATTTT; J gene: TRBJ2-3; V gene: TRBV4-3; D gene: -; clone size: few
CDR3 protein: CASSSTSAQETQYF; CDR3 DNA: TGTGCCAGCAGCTCGACTAGCGCCCAAGAGACCCAGTACTTC; J gene: TRBJ2-5; V gene: TRBV7-3; D gene: TRBD2; clone size: many
CDR3 protein: CASSSIDGDNSPLHF; CDR3 DNA: TGTGCCAGCAGTTCCATTGACGGGGACAATTCACCCCTCCACTTT; J gene: TRBJ1-6; V gene: TRBV27; D gene: -; clone size: few
CDR3 protein: CASSLMGEYGYTF; CDR3 DNA: TGTGCCAGCAGTTTGATGGGAGAATATGGCTACACCTTC; J gene: TRBJ1-2; V gene: TRBV12-3/TRBV12-4; D gene: -; clone size: few
CDR3 protein: CSVTGSRGSSYEQYF; CDR3 DNA: TGCAGCGTTACTGGCTCGCGGGGGAGCTCCTACGAGCAGTACTTC; J gene: TRBJ2-7; V gene: TRBV29-1; D gene: TRBD2; clone size: few
CDR3 protein: CASSLQGGGGATDTQYF; CDR3 DNA: TGTGCCAGCAGCTTACAAGGGGGCGGGGGGGCGACAGATACGCAGTATTTT; J gene: TRBJ2-3; V gene: TRBV7-6; D gene: TRBD2; clone size: -
CDR3 protein: CSVLAGGSSTDTQYF; CDR3 DNA: TGCAGCGTACTAGCGGGGGGAAGTAGCACAGATACGCAGTATTTT; J gene: TRBJ2-3; V gene: TRBV29-1; D gene: TRBD2; clone size: few
CDR3 protein: CASTGHEYNEQFF; CDR3 DNA: TGTGCCAGTACGGGACATGAATACAATGAGCAGTTCTTC; J gene: TRBJ2-1; V gene: TRBV19; D gene: -; clone size: -
CDR3 protein: CASSLGTSGSGYNEQFF; CDR3 DNA: TGCGCCAGCAGCTTGGGGACTAGCGGTAGTGGCTACAATGAGCAGTTCTTC; J gene: TRBJ2-1; V gene: TRBV5-1; D gene: TRBD2; clone size: -
CDR3 protein: CATASGQETQYF; CDR3 DNA: TGTGCCACCGCCTCTGGGCAAGAGACCCAGTACTTC; J gene: TRBJ2-5; V gene: TRBV24-1; D gene: -; clone size: -
CDR3 protein: CASSLAPSGGQETQYF; CDR3 DNA: TGCGCCAGCAGCTTGGCGCCTAGCGGGGGTCAAGAGACCCAGTACTTC; J gene: TRBJ2-5; V gene: TRBV5-1; D gene: TRBD2; clone size: -
CDR3 protein: CASSASGGWEQYF; CDR3 DNA: TGCGCCAGCAGCGCAAGCGGGGGTTGGGAGCAGTACTTC; J gene: TRBJ2-7; V gene: TRBV5-1; D gene: TRBD2; clone size: once
CDR3 protein: CASRHGGTSGSFYNEQFF; CDR3 DNA: TGTGCCAGCAGACATGGGGGGACTAGCGGGAGCTTTTACAATGAGCAGTTCTTC; J gene: TRBJ2-1; V gene: TRBV6-2/TRBV6-3; D gene: TRBD2; clone size: few
CDR3 protein: CASSWGTPNENYGYTF; CDR3 DNA: TGTGCCAGCAGTTGGGGCACCCCGAATGAGAACTATGGCTACACCTTC; J gene: TRBJ1-2; V gene: TRBV6-5; D gene: -; clone size: -
CDR3 protein: CSVIGQGGAYEQYF; CDR3 DNA: TGCAGCGTTATCGGACAGGGGGGGGCCTACGAGCAGTACTTC; J gene: TRBJ2-7; V gene: TRBV29-1; D gene: TRBD1; clone size: few
CDR3 protein: CASSLPQGEYGYTF; CDR3 DNA: TGCGCCAGCAGCCTCCCACAGGGGGAATATGGCTACACCTTC; J gene: TRBJ1-2; V gene: TRBV5-1; D gene: TRBD1; clone size: -
CDR3 protein: CATSDLRRGRETQYF; CDR3 DNA: TGTGCCACCAGTGATTTGCGGAGGGGTAGGGAGACCCAGTACTTC; J gene: TRBJ2-5; V gene: TRBV24-1; D gene: -; clone size: -
CDR3 protein: CASSQEQGVETQYF; CDR3 DNA: TGTGCCAGCAGCCAAGAACAGGGGGTAGAGACCCAGTACTTC; J gene: TRBJ2-5; V gene: TRBV4-2; D gene: TRBD1; clone size: -
CDR3 protein: CASNVESSPYSGNTIYF; CDR3 DNA: TGTGCCAGCAACGTAGAAAGTTCGCCCTACTCTGGAAACACCATATATTTT; J gene: TRBJ1-3; V gene: TRBV9; D gene: -; clone size: few
CDR3 protein: CASSLTGLAGPGYEQYF; CDR3 DNA: TGTGCCAGCAGCCTAACCGGGCTAGCGGGTCCGGGCTACGAGCAGTACTTC; J gene: TRBJ2-7; V gene: TRBV3-1; D gene: TRBD2; clone size: -
CDR3 protein: CASSVEGSAIEAFF; CDR3 DNA: TGTGCCAGCAGCGTCGAGGGCTCTGCCATTGAAGCTTTCTTT; J gene: TRBJ1-1; V gene: TRBV9; D gene: -; clone size: few
CDR3 protein: CAISGSASGSTDTQYF; CDR3 DNA: TGTGCCATCAGTGGTTCGGCTAGCGGGAGCACAGATACGCAGTATTTT; J gene: TRBJ2-3; V gene: TRBV10-3; D gene: TRBD2; clone size: -
CDR3 protein: CASSLGGGRHETQYF; CDR3 DNA: TGTGCCAGCAGCTTAGGGGGCGGGAGGCATGAGACCCAGTACTTC; J gene: TRBJ2-5; V gene: TRBV11-2; D gene: TRBD2; clone size: few
CDR3 protein: CASSERQGAEAFF; CDR3 DNA: TGTGCCAGCAGTGAACGGCAGGGGGCTGAAGCTTTCTTT; J gene: TRBJ1-1; V gene: TRBV25-1; D gene: TRBD1; clone size: -
CDR3 protein: CSAPHGAVSYNEQFF; CDR3 DNA: TGCAGTGCCCCACATGGGGCAGTGAGCTACAATGAGCAGTTCTTC; J gene: TRBJ2-1; V gene: TRBV20-1; D gene: -; clone size: few
CDR3 protein: CASSQGQGPEYRYTF; CDR3 DNA: TGCGCCAGCAGCCAGGGACAGGGGCCTGAGTATCGCTACACCTTC; J gene: TRBJ1-2; V gene: TRBV4-3; D gene: TRBD1; clone size: few
CDR3 protein: CASSWGYGTAYNEQFF; CDR3 DNA: TGTGCCAGCAGCTGGGGGTACGGAACAGCATACAATGAGCAGTTCTTC; J gene: TRBJ2-1; V gene: TRBV11-2; D gene: -; clone size: -
CDR3 protein: CASGLPGGSFLRGYTF; CDR3 DNA: TGTGCTAGTGGTTTACCGGGAGGGAGCTTCCTAAGAGGCTACACCTTC; J gene: TRBJ1-2; V gene: TRBV12-5; D gene: -; clone size: few
CDR3 protein: CASGLPGTGAPEQYF; CDR3 DNA: TGTGCTAGTGGTTTGCCCGGGACAGGGGCCCCCGAGCAGTACTTC; J gene: TRBJ2-7; V gene: TRBV12-5; D gene: TRBD1; clone size: few
CDR3 protein: CASSLLSSADLYTQYF; CDR3 DNA: TGTGCCAGCAGTTTGCTTTCTAGCGCCGATCTATATACGCAGTATTTT; J gene: TRBJ2-3; V gene: TRBV28; D gene: -; clone size: -
CDR3 protein: CASSLPGTVNSPLHF; CDR3 DNA: TGTGCCAGCAGCTTACCCGGGACGGTGAATTCACCCCTCCACTTT; J gene: TRBJ1-6; V gene: TRBV5-6; D gene: -; clone size: few
CDR3 protein: CAISDTGTGLNEQFF; CDR3 DNA: TGTGCCATCAGCGATACCGGGACAGGGCTGAATGAGCAGTTCTTC; J gene: TRBJ2-1; V gene: TRBV10-3; D gene: TRBD1; clone size: -